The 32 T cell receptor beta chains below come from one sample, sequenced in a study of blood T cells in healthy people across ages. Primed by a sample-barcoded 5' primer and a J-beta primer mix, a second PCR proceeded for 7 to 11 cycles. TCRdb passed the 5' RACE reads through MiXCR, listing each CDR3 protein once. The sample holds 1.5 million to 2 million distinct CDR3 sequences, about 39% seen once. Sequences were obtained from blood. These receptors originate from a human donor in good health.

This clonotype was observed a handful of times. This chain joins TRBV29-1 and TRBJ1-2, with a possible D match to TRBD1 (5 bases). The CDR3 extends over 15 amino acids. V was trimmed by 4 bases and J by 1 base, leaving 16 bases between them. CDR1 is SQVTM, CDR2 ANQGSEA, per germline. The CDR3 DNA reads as TGCAGCGTTGCTCCGCGCGGGGACGTTAACTATGGCTACACCTTC. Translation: CSVAPRGDVNYGYTF.

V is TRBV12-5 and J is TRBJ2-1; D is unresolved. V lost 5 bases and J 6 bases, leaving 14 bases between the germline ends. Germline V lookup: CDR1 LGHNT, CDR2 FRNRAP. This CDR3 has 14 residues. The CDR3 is CASGLPASFNEQFF. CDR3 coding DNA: TGTGCTAGTGGTCTGCCCGCTAGTTTCAATGAGCAGTTCTTC.

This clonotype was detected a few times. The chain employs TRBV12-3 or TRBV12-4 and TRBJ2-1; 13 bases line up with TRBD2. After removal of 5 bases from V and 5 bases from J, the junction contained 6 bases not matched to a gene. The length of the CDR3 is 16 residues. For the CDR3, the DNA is TGTGCCAGCAGTGTGGGACTAGCGGGGCGGAACAATGAGCAGTTCTTC. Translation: CASSVGLAGRNNEQFF.

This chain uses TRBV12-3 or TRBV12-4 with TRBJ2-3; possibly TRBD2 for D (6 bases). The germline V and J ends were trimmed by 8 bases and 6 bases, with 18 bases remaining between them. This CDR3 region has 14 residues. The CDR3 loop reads CASVRDRLGDTQYF. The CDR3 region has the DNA TGTGCCAGCGTGCGGGACCGTTTGGGGGATACGCAGTATTTT.

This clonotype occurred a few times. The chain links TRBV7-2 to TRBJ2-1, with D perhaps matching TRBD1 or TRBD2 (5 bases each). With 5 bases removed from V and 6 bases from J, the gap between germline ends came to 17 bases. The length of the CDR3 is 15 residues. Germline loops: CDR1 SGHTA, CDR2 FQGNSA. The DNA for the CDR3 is TGTGCCAGCAGCAGCGGACACCTACCCCCCAATGAGCAGTTCTTC. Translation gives CASSSGHLPPNEQFF.

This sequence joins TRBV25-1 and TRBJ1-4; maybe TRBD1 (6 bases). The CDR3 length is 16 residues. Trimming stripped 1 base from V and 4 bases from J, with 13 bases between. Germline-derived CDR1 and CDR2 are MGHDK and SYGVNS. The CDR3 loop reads CASSESSGAVNEKLFF. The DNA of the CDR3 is TGTGCCAGCAGTGAATCCTCAGGGGCGGTTAATGAAAAACTGTTTTTT.

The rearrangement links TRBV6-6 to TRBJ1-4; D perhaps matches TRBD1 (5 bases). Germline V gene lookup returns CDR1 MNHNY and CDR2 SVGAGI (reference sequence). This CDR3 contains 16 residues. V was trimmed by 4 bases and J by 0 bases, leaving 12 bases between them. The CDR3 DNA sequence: TGTGCCAGCAGTTTCACGGGGCGCCCAACTAATGAAAAACTGTTTTTT. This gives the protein CASSFTGRPTNEKLFF.

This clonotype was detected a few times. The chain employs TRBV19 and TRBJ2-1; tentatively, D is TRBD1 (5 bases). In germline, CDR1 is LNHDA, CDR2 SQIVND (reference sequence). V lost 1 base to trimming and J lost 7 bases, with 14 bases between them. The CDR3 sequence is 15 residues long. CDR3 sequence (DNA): TGTGCCAGTAGTATAGTGGAAGGGGTTTGGAATGAGCAGTTCTTC. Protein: CASSIVEGVWNEQFF.

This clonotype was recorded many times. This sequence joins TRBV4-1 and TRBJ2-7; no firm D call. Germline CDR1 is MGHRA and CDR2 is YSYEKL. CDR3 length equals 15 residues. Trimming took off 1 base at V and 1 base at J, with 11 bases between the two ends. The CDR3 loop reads CASSQGIGNSYEQYF. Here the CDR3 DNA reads TGCGCCAGCAGCCAAGGGATAGGAAATTCCTACGAGCAGTACTTC.

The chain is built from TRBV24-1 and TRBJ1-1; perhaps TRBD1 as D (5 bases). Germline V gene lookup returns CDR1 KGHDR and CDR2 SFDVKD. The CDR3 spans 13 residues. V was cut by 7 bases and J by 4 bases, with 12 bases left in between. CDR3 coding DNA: TGTGCCACCAGATCACAGGAGGCCACTGAAGCTTTCTTT. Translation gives CATRSQEATEAFF.

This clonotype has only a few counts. CDR3 DNA: TGTGCCAGCAGGAGCGCGTTACAGGGTACCTACACCTTC. It translates to CASRSALQGTYTF. The chain has TRBV6-4 and TRBJ1-2; possibly TRBD1 for D (6 bases). Germline assignment: CDR1 MRHNA and CDR2 SNTAGT. The CDR3 extends over 13 amino acids. Trimming stripped 6 bases from V and 10 bases from J, with 18 bases between.

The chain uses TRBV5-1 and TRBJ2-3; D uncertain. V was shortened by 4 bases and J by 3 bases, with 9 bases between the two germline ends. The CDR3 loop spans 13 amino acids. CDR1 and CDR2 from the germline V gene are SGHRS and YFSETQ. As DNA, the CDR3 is TGCGCCAGCAGCGCGGCCGGGACAGATACGCAGTATTTT. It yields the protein CASSAAGTDTQYF.

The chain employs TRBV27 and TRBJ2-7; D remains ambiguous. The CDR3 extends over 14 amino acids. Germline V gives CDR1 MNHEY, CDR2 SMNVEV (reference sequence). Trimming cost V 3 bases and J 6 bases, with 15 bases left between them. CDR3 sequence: CASSFSTSSGEQYF. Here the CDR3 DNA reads TGTGCCAGCAGTTTTTCGACATCGTCAGGCGAGCAGTACTTC.

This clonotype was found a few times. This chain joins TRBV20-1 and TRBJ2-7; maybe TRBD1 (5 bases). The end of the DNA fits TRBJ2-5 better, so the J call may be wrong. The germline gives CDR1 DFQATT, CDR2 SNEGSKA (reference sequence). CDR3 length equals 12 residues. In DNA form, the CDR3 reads TGCAGTGCTCCGACAGTCTTAGAGACCCAGTACTTC. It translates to CSAPTVLETQYF.

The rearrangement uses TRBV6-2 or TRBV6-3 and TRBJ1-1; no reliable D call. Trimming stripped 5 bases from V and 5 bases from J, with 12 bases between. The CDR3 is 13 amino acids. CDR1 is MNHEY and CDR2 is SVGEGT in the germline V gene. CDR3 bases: TGTGCCAGCAGTCCCGACGATGGGACTGAAGCTTTCTTT. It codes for CASSPDDGTEAFF.

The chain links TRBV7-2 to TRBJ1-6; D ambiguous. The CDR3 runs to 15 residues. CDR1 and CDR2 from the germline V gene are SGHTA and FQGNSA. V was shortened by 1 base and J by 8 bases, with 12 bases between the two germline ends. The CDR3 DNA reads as TGTGCCAGCAGCTTAGTTTCAGCTAGGGATTCACCCCTCCACTTT. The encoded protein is CASSLVSARDSPLHF.

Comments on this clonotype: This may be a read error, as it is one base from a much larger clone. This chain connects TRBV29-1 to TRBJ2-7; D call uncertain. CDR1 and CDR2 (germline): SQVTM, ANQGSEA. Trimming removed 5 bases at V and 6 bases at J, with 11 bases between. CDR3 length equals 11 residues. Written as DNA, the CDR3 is TGCAGCGTTTGCTCCACTGCCGAGCAGTACTTC. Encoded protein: CSVCSTAEQYF.

DNA of the CDR3: TGCGCCAGCAGCCAGAACAGGGGAAGTAGTACTGAAGCTTTCTTT. Translated: CASSQNRGSSTEAFF. The chain links TRBV4-3 to TRBJ1-1; 7 bases match TRBD1. Germline V gene data show CDR1 as LGHNA and CDR2 as YSLEER. This CDR3 is 15 amino acids long. Unmatched junction bases numbered 9, after V lost 3 bases and J lost 5 bases.

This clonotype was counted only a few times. This CDR3 is CASSGDSNYGYTF. CDR3 coding DNA: TGTGCCAGCAGTGGGGACAGCAACTATGGCTACACCTTC. The chain uses TRBV2 and TRBJ1-2; TRBD1 matches 7 bases. V lost 4 bases and J lost 2; bases outside the gene matches: 1. Looked up from germline, CDR1 is SNHLY and CDR2 is FYNNEI. This CDR3 has 13 amino acids.

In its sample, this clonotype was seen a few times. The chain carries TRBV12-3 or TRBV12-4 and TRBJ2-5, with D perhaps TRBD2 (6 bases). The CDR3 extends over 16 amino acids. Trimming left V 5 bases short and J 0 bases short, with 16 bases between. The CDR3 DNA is TGTGCCAGCAGTGCGGGGCGGATGATTTACCAAGAGACCCAGTACTTC. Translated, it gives CASSAGRMIYQETQYF.

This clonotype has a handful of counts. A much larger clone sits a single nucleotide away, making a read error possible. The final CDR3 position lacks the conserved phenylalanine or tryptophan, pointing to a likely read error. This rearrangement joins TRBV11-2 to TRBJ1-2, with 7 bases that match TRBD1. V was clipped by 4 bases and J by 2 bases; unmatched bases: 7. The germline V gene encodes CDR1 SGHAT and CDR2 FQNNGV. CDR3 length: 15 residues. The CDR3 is CASSSLRGTNYGYTC. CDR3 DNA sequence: TGTGCCAGCAGCTCTCTCAGGGGGACAAACTATGGCTACACCTGC.

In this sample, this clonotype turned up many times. CDR3 bases: TGTGCCAGCAGCTCTAATACAGACTACGAGCAGTACTTC. Encoded protein: CASSSNTDYEQYF. The V and J genes are TRBV7-2 and TRBJ2-7; D remains ambiguous. V lost 4 bases, J lost 3 bases, and 10 bases lay in between. This CDR3 region has 13 residues. CDR1 SGHTA and CDR2 FQGNSA come from the germline V gene. The full variable domain, rest sourced from reference TRBV7-2 and TRBJ2-7, is GAGVSQSPSNKVTEKGKDVELRCDPISGHTALYWYRQSLGQGLEFLIYFQGNSAPDKSGLPSDRFSAERTGGSVSTLTIQRTQQEDSAVYLCASSSNTDYEQYFGPGTRLTVT.

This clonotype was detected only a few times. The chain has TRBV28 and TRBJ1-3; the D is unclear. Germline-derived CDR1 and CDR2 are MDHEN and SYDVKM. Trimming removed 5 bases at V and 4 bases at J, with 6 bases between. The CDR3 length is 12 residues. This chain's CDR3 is CASSPLGNTIYF. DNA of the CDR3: TGTGCCAGCAGTCCACTAGGAAACACCATATATTTT.

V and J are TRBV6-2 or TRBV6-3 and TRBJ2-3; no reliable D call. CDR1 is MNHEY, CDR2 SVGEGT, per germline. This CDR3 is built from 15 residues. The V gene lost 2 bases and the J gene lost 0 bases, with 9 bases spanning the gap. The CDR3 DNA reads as TGTGCCAGCAGTTACCGGCGGTTTAGCACAGATACGCAGTATTTT. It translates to CASSYRRFSTDTQYF.

The CDR3 is CSAREDEPGETQYF. The CDR3 DNA follows: TGCAGTGCTAGAGAAGACGAGCCGGGAGAGACCCAGTACTTC. The genes are TRBV20-1 and TRBJ2-5; D uncertain. There are 14 residues in the CDR3. V lost 0 bases and J lost 4, with 12 bases in between. CDR1 and CDR2 from the germline V gene are DFQATT and SNEGSKA (reference sequence).

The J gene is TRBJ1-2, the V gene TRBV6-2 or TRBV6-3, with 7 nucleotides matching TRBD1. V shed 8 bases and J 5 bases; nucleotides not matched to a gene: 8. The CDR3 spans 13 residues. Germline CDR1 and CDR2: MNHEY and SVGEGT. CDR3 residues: CASDGDRGYGYTF. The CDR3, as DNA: TGTGCCAGCGATGGGGACAGAGGGTATGGCTACACCTTC.

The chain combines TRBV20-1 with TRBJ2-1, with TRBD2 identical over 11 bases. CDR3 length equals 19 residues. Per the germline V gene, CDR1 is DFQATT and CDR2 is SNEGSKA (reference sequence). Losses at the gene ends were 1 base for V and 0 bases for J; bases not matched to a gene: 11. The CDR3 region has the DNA TGCAGTGCTAGAGGGGCTAGCGGGGGGTCCGCAAGCTCCTACAATGAGCAGTTCTTC. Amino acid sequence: CSARGASGGSASSYNEQFF.

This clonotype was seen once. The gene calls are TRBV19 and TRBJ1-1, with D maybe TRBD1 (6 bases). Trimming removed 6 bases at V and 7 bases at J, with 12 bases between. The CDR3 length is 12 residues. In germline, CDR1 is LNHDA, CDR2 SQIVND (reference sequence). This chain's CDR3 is CASRYRDNEAFF. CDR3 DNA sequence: TGTGCCAGTAGATACCGGGACAATGAAGCTTTCTTT.

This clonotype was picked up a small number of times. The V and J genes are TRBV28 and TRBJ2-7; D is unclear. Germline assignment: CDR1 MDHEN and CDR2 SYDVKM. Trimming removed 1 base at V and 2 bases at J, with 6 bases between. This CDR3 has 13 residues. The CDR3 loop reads CASSLYGPYEQYF. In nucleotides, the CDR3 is TGTGCCAGCAGTTTATACGGGCCCTACGAGCAGTACTTC.

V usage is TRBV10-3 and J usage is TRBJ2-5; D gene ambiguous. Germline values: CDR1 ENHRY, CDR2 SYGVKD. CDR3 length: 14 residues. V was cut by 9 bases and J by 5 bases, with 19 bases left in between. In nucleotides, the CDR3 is TGTGCCATTGCACAAACCTTAGGAGCGGAGACCCAGTACTTC. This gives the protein CAIAQTLGAETQYF.

The CDR3 spells CASSVAGINYGYTF. In DNA, the CDR3 is TGTGCCAGCAGCGTAGCGGGAATCAACTATGGCTACACCTTC. The chain couples TRBV9 to TRBJ1-2; no definite D call. V was cut by 0 bases and J by 2 bases, with 8 bases left in between. The V gene's germline CDR1 is SGDLS and CDR2 YYNGEE. CDR3 length: 14 amino acids.

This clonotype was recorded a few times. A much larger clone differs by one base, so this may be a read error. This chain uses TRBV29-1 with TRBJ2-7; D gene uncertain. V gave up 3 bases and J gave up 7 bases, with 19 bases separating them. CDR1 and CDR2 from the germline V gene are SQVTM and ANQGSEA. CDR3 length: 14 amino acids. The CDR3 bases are TGCAGCGTTGACTTTGAGACCTCGTACAATGAGCAGTACTTC. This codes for CSVDFETSYNEQYF.